The clone carrying this T cell receptor (beta chain) was counted many times. No antigen is known for it. Germline-derived CDR1 and CDR2 are SGHNT and YYREEE (reference sequence). The CDR3 spans 15 residues. Trimming pared 2 bases from V and 3 bases from J, leaving 14 bases between. The data were obtained in a study of T cell repertoires in cytomegalovirus infection. For the study at large: Peptides in the study included HLA-C-restricted and HLA-B-restricted CMV epitopes. Public TCR beta signature analysis indicated the presence of both CMV infection and matching HLA type. Study-wide points: Across the ex vivo response, the dominant clonotypes were HLA-C-restricted CMV-specific TCR beta clonotypes.

Each CDR3 protein gets one entry after TCRdb re-called the reads with MiXCR. The data contain about 770,000 distinct CDR3 sequences, 25% to 30% of them singletons. The V and J genes are TRBV5-4 and TRBJ1-2; possible D gene TRBD1, 6 bases. Source: cultured CD8+ T cells from PBMCs, taken from culture after CMV antigen stimulation. This receptor was identified in a human donor in good health (CMV status not recorded). Some clones in this sample may be carry-over from other donors' samples. DNA of the CDR3: TGTGCCAGCAGCTTACACTACGGGGGCGACTATGGCTACACCTTC. Translated, it gives CASSLHYGGDYGYTF.